This record concerns one T cell receptor beta chain sequence. Antigen specificity is unknown. This sample was taken from a study of T cell responses to AZD1222 COVID-19 vaccine. Notes on the study in general: Donors skewed white British and female; clonal diversity was possibly underestimated. Close to half of all spike-specific TCRs reportedly target regions of the variants that are unmutated. Recipients of AZD1222 seropositive at baseline numbered only six or seven.

Method: immunoSEQ multiplex PCR; TCRdb's copy keeps in-frame clones and lacks some. The data hold 80,000 or so clones, with about 93% observed a single time. Sequenced material: peripheral blood, taken on day 0 of MenACWY control vaccination. The clonotype originates from an adult in good health.

The CDR3 region is CASSQEFNYEQYF. CDR3 in DNA: TGTGCCAGCAGCCAGGAATTTAACTACGAGCAGTACTTC. The V call is TRBV11-2, the J call TRBJ2-7, with D unclear. Germline V gives CDR1 SGHAT, CDR2 FQNNGV. Trimming left V 5 bases short and J 3 bases short, with 11 bases between. The CDR3 runs 13 residues. Looking up the rest from reference TRBV11-2 and TRBJ2-7 gives the full variable domain: EAGVAQSPRYKIIEKRQSVAFWCNPISGHATLYWYQQILGQGPKLLIQFQNNGVVDDSQLPKDRFSAERLKGVDSTLKIQPAKLEDSAVYLCASSQEFNYEQYFGPGTRLTVT.